This T cell receptor beta chain originates from a study of CD8+CD57+ T cells in acquired aplastic anemia. The CDR3 is 15 residues long. Germline V CDR1 and CDR2: SQVTM, ANQGSEA. V trimming: 6 bases; J trimming: 6 bases; junction bases outside the gene matches: 17. This clonotype was seen once. Profiles of TCR beta VDJ and CDR3 were generated from a genomic DNA template. TCRdb used MiXCR to reprocess the reads, holding one entry per CDR3 protein. Found here are 150,000 to 200,000 distinct CDR3 sequences, 64% of them singletons; the top ten hold around 45%. The sample consisted of sorted CD4+, CD8+, or CD8+CD57+ T cells (not recorded which) from PBMCs. The chain uses TRBV29-1 and TRBJ2-7; TRBD1 matches at 7 bases. This clonotype was sampled from a human donor with severe aplastic anemia or a healthy control (not recorded which). Here the CDR3 DNA reads TGCAGCGTGACCATACGGGACAGTCGAACGGGCGAGCAGTACTTC. This gives the protein CSVTIRDSRTGEQYF.